A selection of T cell receptor beta chains follows, all from one sample in a study of spatial heterogeneity in lung cancer. TCRdb recomputed calls from the 5' RACE reads with MiXCR, one row per CDR3 protein. The sample contains nearly 15,000 distinct CDR3 sequences, 6.5% to 8% of which appear only once. The sequences come from lung tumor tissue, collected at surgery. Every receptor here comes from a male donor with early-stage non-small cell lung cancer. The CDR3 runs from the conserved cysteine through the conserved F or W. D genes are given only for firm matches. Clone size is given for some rows only: seen once, a few or many times, or a class if the clone is expanded.

V gene	D gene	J gene	clone size	CDR3 protein	CDR3 DNA
TRBV7-9	NA	TRBJ2-2	NA	CASSSLTQELFF	TGTGCCAGCAGCTCCCTTACGCAGGAGCTGTTTTTT
TRBV29-1	TRBD1	TRBJ1-4	many	CSVSGTEDEKLFF	TGCAGCGTGTCCGGGACAGAGGATGAAAAACTGTTTTTT
TRBV29-1	NA	TRBJ2-3	many	CSVAGGWGGHTDTQYF	TGCAGCGTTGCTGGAGGTTGGGGCGGACACACAGATACGCAGTATTTT
TRBV4-3	NA	TRBJ1-4	medium-sized	CASSQDRAQGYEKLFF	TGCGCCAGCAGCCAAGATCGGGCACAGGGATATGAAAAACTGTTTTTT
TRBV4-3	TRBD1	TRBJ1-2	few	CASSRDRGCFGGYTF	TGCGCCAGCAGCCGGGACAGGGGTTGTTTTGGAGGCTACACCTTC
TRBV29-1	TRBD2	TRBJ2-3	many	CSVAGLAGFTDTQYF	TGCAGCGTTGCGGGACTAGCGGGGTTCACAGATACGCAGTATTTT
TRBV6-5	TRBD1	TRBJ2-7	many	CASRTGTGTSEQYF	TGTGCCAGCAGGACCGGGACAGGGACCTCCGAGCAGTACTTC
TRBV18	NA	TRBJ1-4	many	CASSPQGDEKLFF	TGTGCCAGCTCACCGCAGGGAGATGAAAAACTGTTTTTT
TRBV6-5	TRBD1	TRBJ1-1	medium-sized	CASRYRGSTEAFF	TGTGCCAGCAGGTACAGGGGAAGTACTGAAGCTTTCTTT
TRBV10-3	NA	TRBJ1-5	medium-sized	CAISASRDNQPQHF	TGTGCCATCAGTGCGTCTCGGGACAATCAGCCCCAGCATTTT
TRBV28	NA	TRBJ1-2	NA	CATYNYGYTF	TGTGCCACGTATAACTATGGCTACACCTTC
TRBV9	NA	TRBJ2-7	many	CASSVGAGVGYEQYF	TGTGCCAGCAGCGTAGGGGCCGGGGTTGGCTACGAGCAGTACTTC
TRBV9	NA	TRBJ2-3	many	CASSADRRVHTQYF	TGTGCCAGCAGCGCCGACAGGCGCGTACATACGCAGTATTTT
TRBV10-3	NA	TRBJ1-1	few	CAISESLKNRDTEAFF	TGTGCCATCAGTGAGTCGCTTAAGAACAGGGACACTGAAGCTTTCTTT
TRBV20-1	TRBD2	TRBJ2-3	medium-sized	CSARRAGGYTDTQYF	TGCAGTGCTAGAAGAGCGGGGGGTTACACAGATACGCAGTATTTT
TRBV3-1	NA	TRBJ1-1	many	CASSRRLATEAFF	TGTGCCAGCAGCCGAAGGTTGGCCACTGAAGCTTTCTTT
TRBV20-1	TRBD2	TRBJ2-1	many	CSARTSGSSYNEQFF	TGCAGTGCTAGGACTAGCGGGAGCTCCTACAATGAGCAGTTCTTC
TRBV20-1	NA	TRBJ2-7	many	CSARDRVGSWYEQYF	TGCAGTGCTAGAGATCGGGTCGGGAGTTGGTACGAGCAGTACTTC
TRBV6-4	TRBD1	TRBJ1-4	few	CASSDTDRGLANEKLFF	TGTGCCAGCAGTGATACTGACAGGGGGCTAGCTAATGAAAAACTGTTTTTT
TRBV12-3/TRBV12-4	TRBD2	TRBJ2-1	few	CATAERGIYEQFF	TGTGCCACCGCCGAGCGGGGGATCTATGAGCAGTTCTTC
TRBV29-1	NA	TRBJ2-5	many	CSVEGARRGETQYF	TGCAGCGTTGAGGGCGCCCGACGAGGAGAGACCCAGTACTTC
TRBV7-1	NA	TRBJ2-2	NA	CASSSGYPDRRNTGELFF	TGTGCCAGCAGCTCCGGATATCCTGACAGGAGGAACACCGGGGAGCTGTTTTTT
TRBV5-1	TRBD1	TRBJ1-5	many	CASREGAADSNQPQHF	TGCGCCAGCCGAGAGGGGGCGGCCGATAGCAATCAGCCCCAGCATTTT
TRBV5-6	TRBD2	TRBJ2-3	many	CASLMGGRYVSDTQYF	TGTGCCAGCCTAATGGGGGGGAGGTATGTTTCAGATACGCAGTATTTT
TRBV11-2	TRBD2	TRBJ2-1	many	CASSQHGTSVYDEQFF	TGTGCCAGCAGCCAACACGGGACTAGTGTATACGATGAGCAGTTCTTC
TRBV27	NA	TRBJ2-1	NA	CASSLGGGLTNNEQFF	TGTGCCAGCAGTTTAGGAGGGGGACTAACTAACAATGAGCAGTTCTTC
TRBV19	NA	TRBJ2-6	NA	CASSIELVAGYSGANVLTF	TGTGCCAGTAGTATAGAGCTAGTGGCAGGATACTCTGGGGCCAACGTCCTGACTTTC
TRBV19	TRBD2	TRBJ2-1	many	CASSLQAGVSEQFF	TGTGCCAGTAGTCTCCAAGCGGGAGTTTCTGAGCAGTTCTTC
TRBV5-6	NA	TRBJ2-2	many	CASSRDLLKTGELFF	TGTGCCAGCAGCCGGGATCTACTGAAGACCGGGGAGCTGTTTTTT
TRBV29-1	NA	TRBJ1-1	many	CSVSRDTRLGLGAFF	TGCAGCGTCAGTCGGGACACCCGCCTAGGTCTGGGAGCTTTCTTT
TRBV10-1	TRBD2	TRBJ2-1	many	CASSPGLLSSHNEQFF	TGCGCCAGCAGTCCGGGACTACTGAGTAGTCACAATGAGCAGTTCTTC
TRBV7-6	TRBD1	TRBJ2-2	few	CASSVRQGPGELFF	TGTGCCAGCAGCGTACGACAGGGTCCCGGGGAGCTGTTTTTT
TRBV6-9	NA	TRBJ1-1	few	CASSRPQQGPTEAFF	TGTGCCAGCAGTCGCCCTCAACAGGGACCCACTGAAGCTTTCTTT
TRBV6-1	NA	TRBJ1-6	many	CASRGGGEPLHF	TGTGCCAGCAGAGGCGGGGGGGAACCCCTCCACTTT
TRBV6-2/TRBV6-3	NA	TRBJ1-5	few	CASKGGASQPQHF	TGTGCCAGCAAGGGGGGGGCAAGTCAGCCCCAGCATTTT
TRBV6-6	NA	TRBJ1-1	many	CASSYSVNTEAFF	TGTGCCAGCAGTTACTCAGTGAACACTGAAGCTTTCTTT
TRBV11-1	TRBD1	TRBJ2-7	once	CASSQRQGAVEQYF	TGTGCCAGCAGCCAGCGGCAGGGGGCCGTCGAGCAGTACTTC
TRBV5-5	NA	TRBJ1-6	many	CASTKLRDGGNSPLHF	TGTGCCAGCACCAAACTCCGGGACGGGGGGAATTCACCCCTCCACTTT
TRBV5-1	NA	TRBJ1-1	many	CASSLEVGGTEAFF	TGCGCCAGCAGCTTGGAGGTGGGGGGCACTGAAGCTTTCTTT
TRBV7-2	NA	TRBJ1-1	many	CASSLGGGVSDTEAFF	TGTGCCAGCAGCTTAGGGGGGGGGGTATCCGACACTGAAGCTTTCTTT
TRBV12-3/TRBV12-4	NA	TRBJ2-7	few	CASSLQGHLYEQYF	TGTGCCAGCAGTCTCCAGGGACACCTCTACGAGCAGTACTTC